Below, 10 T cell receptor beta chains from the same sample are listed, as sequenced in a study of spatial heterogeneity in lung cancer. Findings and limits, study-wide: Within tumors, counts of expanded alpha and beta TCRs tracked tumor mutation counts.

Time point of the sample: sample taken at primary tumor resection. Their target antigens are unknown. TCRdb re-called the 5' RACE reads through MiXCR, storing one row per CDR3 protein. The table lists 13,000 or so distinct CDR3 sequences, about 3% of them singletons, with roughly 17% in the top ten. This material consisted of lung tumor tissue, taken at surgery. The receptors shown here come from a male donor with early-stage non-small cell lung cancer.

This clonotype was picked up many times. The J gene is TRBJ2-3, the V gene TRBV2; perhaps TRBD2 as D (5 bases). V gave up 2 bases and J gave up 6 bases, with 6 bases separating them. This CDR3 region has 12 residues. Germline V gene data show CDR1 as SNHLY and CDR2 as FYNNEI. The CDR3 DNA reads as TGTGCCAGCAGTGAAACTAGGGATACGCAGTATTTT. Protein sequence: CASSETRDTQYF.

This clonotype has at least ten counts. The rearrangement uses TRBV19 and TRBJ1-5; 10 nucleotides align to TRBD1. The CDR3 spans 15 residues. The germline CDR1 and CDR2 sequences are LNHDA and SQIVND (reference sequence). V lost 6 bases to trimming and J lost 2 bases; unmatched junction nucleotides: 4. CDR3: CASSLTGGGNQPQHF. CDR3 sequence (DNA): TGTGCCAGTAGCCTGACAGGGGGCGGCAATCAGCCCCAGCATTTT.

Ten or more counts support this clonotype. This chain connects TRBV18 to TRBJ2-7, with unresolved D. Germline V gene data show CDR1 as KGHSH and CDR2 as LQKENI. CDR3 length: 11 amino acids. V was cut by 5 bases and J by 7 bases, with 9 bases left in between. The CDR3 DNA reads TGTGCCAGCTCAACAACAGATGAGCAGTACTTC. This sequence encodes CASSTTDEQYF.

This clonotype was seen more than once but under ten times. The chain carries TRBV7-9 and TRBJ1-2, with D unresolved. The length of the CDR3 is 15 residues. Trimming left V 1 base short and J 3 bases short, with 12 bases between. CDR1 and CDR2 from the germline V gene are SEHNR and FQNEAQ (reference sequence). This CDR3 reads CASSLVMETDYGYTF. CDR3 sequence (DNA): TGTGCCAGCAGCTTAGTGATGGAAACGGACTATGGCTACACCTTC. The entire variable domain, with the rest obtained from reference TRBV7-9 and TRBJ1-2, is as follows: DTGVSQNPRHKITKRGQNVTFRCDPISEHNRLYWYRQTLGQGPEFLTYFQNEAQLEKSRLLSDRFSAERPKGSFSTLEIQRTEQGDSAMYLCASSLVMETDYGYTFGSGTRLTVV.

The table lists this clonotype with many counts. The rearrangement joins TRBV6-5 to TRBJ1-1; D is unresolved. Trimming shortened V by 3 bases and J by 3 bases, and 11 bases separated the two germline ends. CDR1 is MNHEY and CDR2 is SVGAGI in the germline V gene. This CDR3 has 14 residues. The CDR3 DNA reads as TGTGCCAGCAGTTATGGGGTTTGGGACACTGAAGCTTTCTTT. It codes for CASSYGVWDTEAFF.

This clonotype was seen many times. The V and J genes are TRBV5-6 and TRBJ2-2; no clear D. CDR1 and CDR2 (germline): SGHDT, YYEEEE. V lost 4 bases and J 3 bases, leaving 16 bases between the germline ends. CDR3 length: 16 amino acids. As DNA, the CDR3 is TGTGCCAGCAGCCCATGGGATTGGCTCCACACCGGGGAGCTGTTTTTT. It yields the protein CASSPWDWLHTGELFF.

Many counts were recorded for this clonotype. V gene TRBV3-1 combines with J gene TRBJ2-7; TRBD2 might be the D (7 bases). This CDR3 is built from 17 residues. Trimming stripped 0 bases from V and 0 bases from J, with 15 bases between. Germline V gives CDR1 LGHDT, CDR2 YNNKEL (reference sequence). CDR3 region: CASSQDLWRGPSYEQYF. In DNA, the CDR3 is TGTGCCAGCAGCCAAGATTTATGGCGGGGGCCCTCCTACGAGCAGTACTTC.

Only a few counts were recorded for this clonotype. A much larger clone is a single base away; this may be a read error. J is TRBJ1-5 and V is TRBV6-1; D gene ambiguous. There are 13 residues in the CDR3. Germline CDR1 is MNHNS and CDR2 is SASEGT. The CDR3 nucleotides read TGTGCCAGCAGTGTTAGTAGCAATCAGCCCCAGAATTTT. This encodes CASSVSSNQPQNF.

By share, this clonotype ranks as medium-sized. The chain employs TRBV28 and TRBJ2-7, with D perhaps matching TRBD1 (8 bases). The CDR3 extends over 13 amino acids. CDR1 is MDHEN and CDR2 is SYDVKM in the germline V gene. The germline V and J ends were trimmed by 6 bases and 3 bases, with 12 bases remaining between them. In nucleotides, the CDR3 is TGTGCCAGCAGGAGCGGGACAGGCTACGAGCAGTACTTC. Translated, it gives CASRSGTGYEQYF. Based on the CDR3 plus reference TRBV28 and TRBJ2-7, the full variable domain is DVKVTQSSRYLVKRTGEKVFLECVQDMDHENMFWYRQDPGLGLRLIYFSYDVKMKEKGDIPEGYSVSREKKERFSLILESASTNQTSMYLCASRSGTGYEQYFGPGTRLTVT.

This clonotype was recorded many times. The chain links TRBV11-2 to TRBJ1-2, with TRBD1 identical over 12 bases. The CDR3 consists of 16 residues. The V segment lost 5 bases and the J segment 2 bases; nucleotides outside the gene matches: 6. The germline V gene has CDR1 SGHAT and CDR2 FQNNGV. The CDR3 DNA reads TGTGCCAGCAGCCCAAGGGACAGGGGGCTGAACTATGGCTACACCTTC. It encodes CASSPRDRGLNYGYTF.